This paragraph reports one T cell receptor beta chain. The protocol was immunoSEQ multiplex PCR, while the TCRdb copy is restricted to in-frame clones and leaves out a portion. The profile shows some 150,000 clones, roughly 90% of them singletons. The data belong to a study of T cell responses to AZD1222 COVID-19 vaccine. The CDR3 spans 15 residues. Germline values: CDR1 MDHEN, CDR2 SYDVKM. Unmatched junction bases numbered 6, after V lost 7 bases and J lost 3 bases. The receptor was isolated from an adult who received the AZD1222 COVID-19 vaccine. V usage is TRBV28 and J usage is TRBJ1-4; the match to TRBD1 covers 9 bases. The sequences come from peripheral blood, collected 28 days after the second AZD1222 dose. The CDR3 region has the DNA TGTGCCAGCACGGGAGGACAGGGGCCTAATGAAAAACTGTTTTTT. It codes for CASTGGQGPNEKLFF.